Listed below are T cell receptor beta chains from one sample, sequenced in a study of graft-versus-host responses after intestinal transplantation. Produced via immunoSEQ multiplex PCR; TCRdb's table is partial and in-frame only. The repertoire has approximately 2,000 clones, more than 75% of them found once; the top ten carry under 20%. Sequences were derived from ileum tissue, sampled 12 days after intestinal transplant. Source of these receptors: a human patient who received an intestinal transplant, so some T cells may come from the graft donor. Each CDR3 is given with its conserved first and last residue.

j_call v_call cdr3_aa
TRBJ2-3 TRBV4-1 CASSQDGRPSTDTQYF
TRBJ2-3 TRBV5-4 CASSLGVAGADTQYF
TRBJ2-7 TRBV4-1 CASSEQGATTPLYEQYF
TRBJ2-7 TRBV11-2 CASSPRGYEQYF
TRBJ2-1 TRBV19 CASSIDPSGLARNEQFF
TRBJ1-2 TRBV19 CASSVHGANRKTYGYTF
TRBJ2-2 TRBV5-1 CASSSNTGYGELFF
TRBJ2-1 TRBV15 CATSGAGQAYNEQFF
TRBJ2-7 TRBV27 CASSSPQMPDTKQYF
TRBJ2-5 TRBV5-6 CASSFPLEGTQETQYF
TRBJ2-3 TRBV5-1 CASSGSGTGATDTQYF
TRBJ2-7 TRBV7-2 CASSLMGRPSYEQYF
TRBJ1-2 TRBV5-1 CASSLSWVDRGYTF
TRBJ1-2 TRBV28 CASTLFKGYFAIWGYTF
TRBJ2-1 TRBV2 CASSEIRLHEQFF
TRBJ2-1 TRBV27 CASIGGASGRYNEQFF
TRBJ2-1 TRBV10-2 CASSVTFSLAGDEQFF
TRBJ2-7 TRBV7-9 CASCGTRGLYEQYF
TRBJ2-3 TRBV5-1 CASSPPGTDTQYF
TRBJ1-4 TRBV5-4 CASSLDGDATNEKLFF
TRBJ2-2 TRBV6-7 CASSQKNSGTGVSLGTGELFF
TRBJ2-5 TRBV2 CASSEGGQALETQYF
TRBJ2-7 TRBV4-2 CASSQDPQDYEQYF
TRBJ1-5 TRBV18 CASSPQGNQPQHF
TRBJ2-7 TRBV7-9 CASSPNRGRSSYEQYF
TRBJ2-7 TRBV30 CAWRSGRPFLYEQYF
TRBJ2-1 TRBV14 CASSPLGTVLNEQFF
TRBJ2-2 TRBV9 CASSVATPTGELFF
TRBJ2-2 TRBV7-8 CASSPSFFSGWKTGELFF
TRBJ1-6 TRBV9 CASSVQESSYNSPLHF
TRBJ1-4 TRBV5-4 CASTTDPGNEKLFF
TRBJ2-1 TRBV5-4 CASSFLADYNEQFF
TRBJ1-3 TRBV10-3 CAIWTPSGNTIYF
TRBJ2-3 TRBV28 CASRNQEWGAVDTQYF
TRBJ2-1 TRBV18 CASSLASSYNEQFF
TRBJ2-1 TRBV6-6 CASSVDILGYNEQFF
TRBJ2-3 TRBV12-1 CASSSSSGLVADTQYF
TRBJ2-1 TRBV6-1 CASRSRQGANEQFF
TRBJ2-1 TRBV19 CASSIHPVGLAINEQFF
TRBJ1-1 TRBV7-9 CASSLAPKTYGTEAFF
TRBJ2-2 TRBV7-8 CASRKGGSGTGELFF
TRBJ2-6 TRBV2 CASSDPRDGGSGANVLTF
TRBJ2-7 TRBV4-3 CASSQELPGPEQYF
TRBJ2-5 TRBV4-2 CASSQEQWAREETQYF
TRBJ2-3 TRBV13 CASSSSGEADTQYF
TRBJ2-5 TRBV6-1 CASSEYRTKETQYF
TRBJ2-1 TRBV25-1 CASSGGTGGSYNEQFF
TRBJ2-2 TRBV28 CASSSTSLGTGELFF
TRBJ2-1 TRBV19 CASSIGLYNEQFF
TRBJ2-3 TRBV11-3 CASRRKGVKDTQYF
TRBJ2-1 TRBV19 CASRPRGGHNEQFF
TRBJ2-1 TRBV23-1 CASSQSRVGGDYNEQFF
TRBJ2-1 TRBV28 CASSLGTSGNEQFF